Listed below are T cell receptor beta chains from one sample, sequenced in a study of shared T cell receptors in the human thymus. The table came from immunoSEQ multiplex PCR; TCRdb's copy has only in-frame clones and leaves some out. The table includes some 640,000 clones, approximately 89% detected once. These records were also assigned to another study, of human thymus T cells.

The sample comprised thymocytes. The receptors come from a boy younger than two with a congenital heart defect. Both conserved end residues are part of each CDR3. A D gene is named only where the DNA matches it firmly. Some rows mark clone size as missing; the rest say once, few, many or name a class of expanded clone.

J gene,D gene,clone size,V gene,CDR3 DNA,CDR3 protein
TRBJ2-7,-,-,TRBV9,TGTGCCAGCAACAACCTCAGGAGGGTATACTTC,CASNNLRRVYF
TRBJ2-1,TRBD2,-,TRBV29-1,TGCAGCACGAGAACCGGACTAGCGGGGGACTACAATGAGCAGTTCTTC,CSTRTGLAGDYNEQFF
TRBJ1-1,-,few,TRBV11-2,TGTGCCAGCAGCTTCCCGAGGAACACTGAAGCTTTCTTT,CASSFPRNTEAFF
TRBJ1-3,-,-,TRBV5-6,TGTGCCAGCAGCTTGATAGACAGGAGCTCTGGAAACACCATATATTTT,CASSLIDRSSGNTIYF
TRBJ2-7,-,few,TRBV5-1,TGCGCCAGCAGCTTGGGTGTACTCTCCTACGAGCAGTACTTC,CASSLGVLSYEQYF
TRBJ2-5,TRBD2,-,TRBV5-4,TGTGCCAGCAGCTTGGAGGTTGAACCTAGCGGGGGACACCAAGAGACCCAGTACTTC,CASSLEVEPSGGHQETQYF
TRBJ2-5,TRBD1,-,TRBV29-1,TGCAGCGTATCGGGACAGATCAACCAAGAGACCCAGTACTTC,CSVSGQINQETQYF
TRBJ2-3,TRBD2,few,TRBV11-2,TGTGCCAGCACCAACCCTCCGTTCGCGGGGGGCACAGATACGCAGTATTTT,CASTNPPFAGGTDTQYF
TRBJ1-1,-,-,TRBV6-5,TGTGCCAGCAGCCCCAATAACACTGAAGCTTTCTTT,CASSPNNTEAFF
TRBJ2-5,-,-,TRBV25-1,TGTGCCAGCAGTGAATTATCTCCTGAGACCCAGTACTTC,CASSELSPETQYF
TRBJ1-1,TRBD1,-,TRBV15,TGTGCCACCAGCGGACCAAGACAGGGTCAAGGGGCTTTCTTT,CATSGPRQGQGAFF
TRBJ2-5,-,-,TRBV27,TGTGCCAGCAGCCACCTACGGGGGGCCAACCGTCAAGAGACCCAGTACTTC,CASSHLRGANRQETQYF
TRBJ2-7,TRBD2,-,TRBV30,TGTGCCTGGATCGGGGGGAATTACGAGCAGTACTTC,CAWIGGNYEQYF
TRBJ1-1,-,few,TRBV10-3,TGTGCCATCAGTGATGACATGAACACTGAAGCTTTCTTT,CAISDDMNTEAFF
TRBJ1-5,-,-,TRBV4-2,TGTGCCAGCAGCCAAGATCCGCCGGGGTTTAATGGCTGTGATCAGCCCCAGCATTTT,CASSQDPPGFNGCDQPQHF
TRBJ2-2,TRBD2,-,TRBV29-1,TGCAGCGTTGCGGGTAGCGGGAGGCCTAACACCGGGGAGCTGTTTTTT,CSVAGSGRPNTGELFF
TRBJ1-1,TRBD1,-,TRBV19,TGTGCCAGTAGTCCAGGGGGGACGACGGTGAACACTGAAGCTTTCTTT,CASSPGGTTVNTEAFF
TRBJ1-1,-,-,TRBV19,TGTGCCAGTAACACAGGGAGTAGGAACACTGAAGCTTTCTTT,CASNTGSRNTEAFF
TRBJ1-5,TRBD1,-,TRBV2,TGTGCCAGCAGTGGAGACAGGGGCTGCAATCAGCCCCAGCATTTT,CASSGDRGCNQPQHF
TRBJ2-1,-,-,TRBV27,TGTGCCAGCAGTCCCCATCTGTGCGGAGCGGTGAATGAGCAGTTCTTC,CASSPHLCGAVNEQFF
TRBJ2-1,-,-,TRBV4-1,TGCGCCAGCAGCCAAGATCAGGCAGGGCCTGAGCAGTTCTTC,CASSQDQAGPEQFF
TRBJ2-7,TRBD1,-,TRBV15,TGTGCCACCAGTCCCGCCCCCGGGACAGGGACCTACGAGCAGTACTTC,CATSPAPGTGTYEQYF
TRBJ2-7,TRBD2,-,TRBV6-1,TGTGCCAGCAGTGAGGAGCTAGCGGGAGGAGTTGACGAGCAGTACTTC,CASSEELAGGVDEQYF
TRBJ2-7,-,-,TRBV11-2,TGTGCCAGCAGCCCCCTCGGCGGGCTGCAAACCTACGAGCAGTACTTC,CASSPLGGLQTYEQYF
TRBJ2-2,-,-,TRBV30,TGTGCCTGGAAGTGGCCACGACAGAACACCGGGGAGCTGTTTTTT,CAWKWPRQNTGELFF
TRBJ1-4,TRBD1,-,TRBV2,TGTGCCAGCAGCGTCCCGACAGGGGGGCAAGAAAAACTGTTTTTT,CASSVPTGGQEKLFF
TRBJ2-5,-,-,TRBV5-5,TGTGCCAGCAGCTTGGGCACGGGAGCGTCAGGGCACGGGGAGACCCAGTACTTC,CASSLGTGASGHGETQYF
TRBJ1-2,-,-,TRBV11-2,TGTGCCAGCAGCTTGTCAGGGGACCCTGGCTACACCTTC,CASSLSGDPGYTF
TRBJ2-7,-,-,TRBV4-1,TGCGCCAGCAGCCAAGGATCATTACTTGGCGAGCAGTACTTC,CASSQGSLLGEQYF
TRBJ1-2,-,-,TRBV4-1,TGCGCCAGCAGCCAAGGGACACGAACTAACTATGGCTACACCTTC,CASSQGTRTNYGYTF
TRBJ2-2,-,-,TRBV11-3,TGTGCCAGCAGCTCGAGGTTGAACACCGGGGAGCTGTTTTTT,CASSSRLNTGELFF
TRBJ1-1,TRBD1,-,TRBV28,TGTGCCAGCAGTCCGACCGGGACAGCGAACACTGAAGCTTTCTTT,CASSPTGTANTEAFF
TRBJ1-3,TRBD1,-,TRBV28,TGTGCCAGCAGTGTCGCCGGGACAGTCTCTGGAAACACCATATATTTT,CASSVAGTVSGNTIYF
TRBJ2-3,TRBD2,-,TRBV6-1,TGTGCCAGCAGTGGGAGCGGGGGGGCAGGTACAGATACGCAGTATTTT,CASSGSGGAGTDTQYF
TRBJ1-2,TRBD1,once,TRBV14,TGTGCCAGCAGCTTTCGAGACACAGGGGGCTGCGGCTACACCTTC,CASSFRDTGGCGYTF